A selection of T cell receptor beta chains follows, all from one sample in a study of T-cell memory formation after mild COVID-19. TCRdb reprocessed the 5' RACE reads via MiXCR and lists one record per CDR3 protein. The table lists more than 300,000 distinct CDR3 sequences, roughly 13% of them singletons. The sample taken for sequencing was PBMCs or a T cell subset sorted from them (not recorded which). All receptors come from a man younger than 30 who had mild COVID-19 (a few samples of this study predate the infection). Cell type and time point are not known. Each CDR3 is given with its conserved first and last residue.

CASSLDRIEYF TRBJ2-3 TRBV5-5
CASSLTGGRAPGTQYF TRBJ2-5 TRBV7-2
CASSRTSGGADEQYF TRBJ2-7 TRBV7-9
CASSHPGSGANVLTF TRBJ2-6 TRBV5-5
CASSLEAPNYGYTF TRBJ1-2 TRBV5-1
CASSLRGGAGGEQYF TRBJ2-7 TRBV7-2
CASSQDPPGTSGGPQETQYF TRBJ2-5 TRBV4-2
CASSLGTQPQHF TRBJ1-5 TRBV7-9
CSVSGTGAYEQYF TRBJ2-7 TRBV29-1
CASSYRLNQETQYF TRBJ2-5 TRBV6-2/TRBV6-3
CASSLGSSGGAVQVYEQYF TRBJ2-7 TRBV7-6
CASSLSTGINEQFF TRBJ2-1 TRBV7-6
CSGNPGTSGYNEQFF TRBJ2-1 TRBV29-1
CASSTDRVTGNTIYF TRBJ1-3 TRBV15
CASSSTGPGSPLHF TRBJ1-6 TRBV27
CASSNWGGWQETQYF TRBJ2-5 TRBV12-3/TRBV12-4
CASSPPQGGNEQFF TRBJ2-1 TRBV7-9
CASSYGVGYGYTF TRBJ1-2 TRBV6-5
CASSEGQINQPQHF TRBJ1-5 TRBV2
CATSRSLLADSYNEQFF TRBJ2-1 TRBV15
CASSQVFGQGTGELFF TRBJ2-2 TRBV4-1
CASSGGGQETQYF TRBJ2-5 TRBV10-2
CASAPGQPYEQYF TRBJ2-7 TRBV6-5
CAISPRRGDGANVLTF TRBJ2-6 TRBV10-3
CASRQEGFTEAFF TRBJ1-1 TRBV6-2/TRBV6-3
CASSQEELIAKNIQYF TRBJ2-4 TRBV3-1
CASSPHRGPEAFF TRBJ1-1 TRBV3-1
CASRTHTGELFF TRBJ2-2 TRBV27
CASSYQAPLRTGELFF TRBJ2-2 TRBV6-5
CASSPTRGTYEQYF TRBJ2-7 TRBV11-2
CASSSRFRGLGPYEQYF TRBJ2-7 TRBV11-2
CASSTRLVRDTEAFF TRBJ1-1 TRBV7-2
CASSQAWSRGGVDEQFF TRBJ2-1 TRBV4-1
CASSFLGTISTDTQYF TRBJ2-3 TRBV28
CSVLPAGGATDTQYF TRBJ2-3 TRBV29-1
CATSAAGTGSPLHF TRBJ1-6 TRBV24-1
CASSANANYGYTF TRBJ1-2 TRBV18
CASSVEWSTQYF TRBJ2-3 TRBV9
CASSFGTGGGRQYF TRBJ2-7 TRBV12-3/TRBV12-4
CASSIQQGDVVYNEQFF TRBJ2-1 TRBV19
CASSPTGYNEQFF TRBJ2-1 TRBV7-9
CASSLGTSGVNTGELFF TRBJ2-2 TRBV9
CASSPIAGEITDTQYF TRBJ2-3 TRBV3-1
CASKGRTGENSPLHF TRBJ1-6 TRBV4-3
CASTLASGGLYEQYF TRBJ2-7 TRBV6-1
CSARPGQAYNEQFF TRBJ2-1 TRBV20-1
CAISDQGANSPFHF TRBJ1-6 TRBV10-3
CASSRTGSGANVLTF TRBJ2-6 TRBV4-3
CASQGLETQYF TRBJ2-5 TRBV2
CASSFLVQGTEAFF TRBJ1-1 TRBV7-9